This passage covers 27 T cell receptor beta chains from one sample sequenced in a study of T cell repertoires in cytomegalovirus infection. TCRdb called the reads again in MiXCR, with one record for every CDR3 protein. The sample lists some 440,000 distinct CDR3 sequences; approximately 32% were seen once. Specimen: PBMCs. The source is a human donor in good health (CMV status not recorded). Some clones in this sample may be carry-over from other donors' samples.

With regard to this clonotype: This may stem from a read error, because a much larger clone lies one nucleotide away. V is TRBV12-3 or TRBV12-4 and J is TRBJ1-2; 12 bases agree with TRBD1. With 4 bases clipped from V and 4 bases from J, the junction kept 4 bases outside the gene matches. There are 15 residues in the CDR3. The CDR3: CASSWGQGASYGYTF. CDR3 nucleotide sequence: TGTGCCAGCAGTTGGGGACAGGGGGCAAGCTATGGCTACACCTTC.

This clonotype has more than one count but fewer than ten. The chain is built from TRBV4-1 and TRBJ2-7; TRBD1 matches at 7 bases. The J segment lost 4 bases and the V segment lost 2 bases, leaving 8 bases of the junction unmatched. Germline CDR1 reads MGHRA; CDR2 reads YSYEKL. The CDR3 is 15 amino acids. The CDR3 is CASSQTDRKFYEQYF. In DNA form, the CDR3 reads TGCGCCAGCAGCCAAACGGACAGGAAGTTTTACGAGCAGTACTTC.

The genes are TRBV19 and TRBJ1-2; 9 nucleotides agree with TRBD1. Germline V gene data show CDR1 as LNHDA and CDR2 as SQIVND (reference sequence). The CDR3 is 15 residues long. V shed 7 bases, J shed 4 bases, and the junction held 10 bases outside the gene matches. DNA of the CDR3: TGTGCCAGTACCGTCCGGGACAGGGTAACCTATGGCTACACCTTC. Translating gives CASTVRDRVTYGYTF.

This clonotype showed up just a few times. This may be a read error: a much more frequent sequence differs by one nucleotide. Written as DNA, the CDR3 is TGTGCCAGCAGCTTAGGAGACGGATATAGCAATCAGCCCCAGCATTTT. Translated, it gives CASSLGDGYSNQPQHF. The chain has TRBV7-9 and TRBJ1-5; D is undetermined. Germline V gene lookup returns CDR1 SEHNR and CDR2 FQNEAQ (reference sequence). CDR3 length: 16 residues. V was cut by 1 base and J by 0 bases, with 10 bases left in between.

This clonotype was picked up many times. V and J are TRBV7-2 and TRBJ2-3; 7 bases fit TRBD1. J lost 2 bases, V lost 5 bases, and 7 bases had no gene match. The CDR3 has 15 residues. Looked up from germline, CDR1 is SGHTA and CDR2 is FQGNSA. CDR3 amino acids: CASSQTGTSTDTQYF. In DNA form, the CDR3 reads TGTGCCAGCAGCCAGACAGGGACCTCCACAGATACGCAGTATTTT.

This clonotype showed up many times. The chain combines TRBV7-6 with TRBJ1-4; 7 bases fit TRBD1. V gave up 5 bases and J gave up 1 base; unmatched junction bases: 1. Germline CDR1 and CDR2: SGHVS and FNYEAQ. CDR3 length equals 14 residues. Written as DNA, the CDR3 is TGTGCCAGCAGCCGGGACAGAACTAATGAAAAACTGTTTTTT. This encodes CASSRDRTNEKLFF.

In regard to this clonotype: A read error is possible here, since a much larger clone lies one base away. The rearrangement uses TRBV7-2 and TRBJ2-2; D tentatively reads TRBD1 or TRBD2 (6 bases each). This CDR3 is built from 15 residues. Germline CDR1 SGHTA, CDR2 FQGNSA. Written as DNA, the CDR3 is TGTGCCAACAGCTTCTTGACAGGAGGGCCCGGGGAGCTGTTTTTT. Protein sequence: CANSFLTGGPGELFF.

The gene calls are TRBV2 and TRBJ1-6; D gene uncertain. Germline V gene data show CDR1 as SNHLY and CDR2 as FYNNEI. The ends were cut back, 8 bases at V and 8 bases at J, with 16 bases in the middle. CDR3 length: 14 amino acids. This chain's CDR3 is CASRTRRPDSPLHF. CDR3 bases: TGTGCCAGCCGGACGAGGCGGCCCGATTCACCCCTCCACTTT.

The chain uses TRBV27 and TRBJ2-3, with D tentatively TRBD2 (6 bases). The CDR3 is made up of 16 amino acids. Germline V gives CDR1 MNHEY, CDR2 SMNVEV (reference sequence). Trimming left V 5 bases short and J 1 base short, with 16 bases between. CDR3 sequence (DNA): TGTGCCAGCAGTGCCTTCCCCGGGACTCGCACAGATACGCAGTATTTT. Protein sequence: CASSAFPGTRTDTQYF.

The CDR3 here is CASSLDAREEGTQYF. DNA for the CDR3: TGTGCCAGCAGCTTGGACGCCAGGGAGGAGGGGACCCAGTACTTC. This rearrangement joins TRBV5-6 to TRBJ2-5; D possibly corresponds to TRBD2 (6 bases). There are 15 residues in the CDR3. Trimming pared 0 bases from V and 7 bases from J, leaving 16 bases between. Per the germline V gene, CDR1 is SGHDT and CDR2 is YYEEEE.

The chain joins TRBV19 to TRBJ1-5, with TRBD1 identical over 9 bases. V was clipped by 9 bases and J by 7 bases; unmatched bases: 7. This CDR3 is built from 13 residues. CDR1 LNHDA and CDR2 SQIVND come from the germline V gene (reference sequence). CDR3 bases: TGTGCCAGCGACAGGGGGTTTAGGCAGCCCCAGCATTTT. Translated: CASDRGFRQPQHF.

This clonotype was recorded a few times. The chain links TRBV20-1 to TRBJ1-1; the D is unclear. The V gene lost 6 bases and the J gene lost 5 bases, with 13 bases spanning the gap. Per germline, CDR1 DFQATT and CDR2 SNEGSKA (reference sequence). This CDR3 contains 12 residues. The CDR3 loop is CSARAPGTEAFF. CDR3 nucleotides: TGCAGTGCCCGGGCCCCCGGAACTGAAGCTTTCTTT.

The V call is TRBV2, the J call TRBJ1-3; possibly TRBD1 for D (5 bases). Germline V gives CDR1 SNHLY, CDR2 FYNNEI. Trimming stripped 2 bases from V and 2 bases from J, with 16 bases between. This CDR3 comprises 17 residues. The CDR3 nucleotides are TGTGCCAGCAGTGAATCCGGGACGCAAAGGACTGGAAACACCATATATTTT. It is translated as CASSESGTQRTGNTIYF.

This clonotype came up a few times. The CDR3 DNA follows: TGCGCCAGCAGCCAAGGAAGCGAAGGGCCCCAGCATTTT. Protein sequence: CASSQGSEGPQHF. The rearrangement joins TRBV4-3 to TRBJ1-5; D is undetermined. The V end lost 1 base, the J end lost 9 bases, and 10 bases lay between the germline ends. Germline CDR1 reads LGHNA; CDR2 reads YSLEER. The length of the CDR3 is 13 residues.

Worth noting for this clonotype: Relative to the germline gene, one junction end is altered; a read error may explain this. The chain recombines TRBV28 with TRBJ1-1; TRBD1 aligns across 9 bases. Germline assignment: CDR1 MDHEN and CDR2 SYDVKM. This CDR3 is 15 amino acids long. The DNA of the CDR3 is TGTGCCAGCAGCACTGGGGACAGGGCGAGCACTAAAGCTTTCTTT. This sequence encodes CASSTGDRASTKAFF.

CDR3 DNA sequence: TGTGCCAGCAGTGAAGGGCAGACCTACGAGCAGTACTTC. Translating it yields CASSEGQTYEQYF. This chain links TRBV6-1 with TRBJ2-7; D ambiguous. V dropped 1 base and J dropped 2 bases, with 6 bases sitting between them. Germline CDR1 is MNHNS and CDR2 is SASEGT. CDR3 length: 13 residues.

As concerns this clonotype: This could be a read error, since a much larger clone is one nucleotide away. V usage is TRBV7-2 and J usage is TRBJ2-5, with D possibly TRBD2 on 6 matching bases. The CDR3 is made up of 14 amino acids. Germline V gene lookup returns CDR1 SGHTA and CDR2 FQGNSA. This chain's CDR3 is CASSLRGQQEPQYF. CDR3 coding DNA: TGTGCCAGCAGCTTGCGGGGCCAACAAGAGCCCCAGTACTTC.

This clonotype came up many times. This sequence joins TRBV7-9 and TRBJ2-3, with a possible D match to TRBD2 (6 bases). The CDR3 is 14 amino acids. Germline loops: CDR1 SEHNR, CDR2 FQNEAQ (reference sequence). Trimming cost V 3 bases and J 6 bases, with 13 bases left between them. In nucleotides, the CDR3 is TGTGCCAGCAGCTTTTCTAGCGCCCGGGATACGCAGTATTTT. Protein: CASSFSSARDTQYF. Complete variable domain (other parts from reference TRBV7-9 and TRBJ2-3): DTGVSQNPRHKITKRGQNVTFRCDPISEHNRLYWYRQTLGQGPEFLTYFQNEAQLEKSRLLSDRFSAERPKGSFSTLEIQRTEQGDSAMYLCASSFSSARDTQYFGPGTRLTVL.

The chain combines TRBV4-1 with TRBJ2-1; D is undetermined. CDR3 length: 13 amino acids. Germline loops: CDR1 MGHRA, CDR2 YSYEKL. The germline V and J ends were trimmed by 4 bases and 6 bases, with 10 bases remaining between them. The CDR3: CASSLERPNEQFF. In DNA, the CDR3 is TGCGCCAGCAGCCTCGAACGACCCAATGAGCAGTTCTTC.

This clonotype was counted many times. DNA of the CDR3: TGTGCCAGCAGCCACGGGCCGGGCTACGAGCAGTACTTC. This sequence encodes CASSHGPGYEQYF. V gene TRBV7-6 combines with J gene TRBJ2-7; no definite D call. Germline CDR1 reads SGHVS; CDR2 reads FNYEAQ. Trimming pared 5 bases from V and 3 bases from J, leaving 11 bases between. The CDR3 contains 13 residues.

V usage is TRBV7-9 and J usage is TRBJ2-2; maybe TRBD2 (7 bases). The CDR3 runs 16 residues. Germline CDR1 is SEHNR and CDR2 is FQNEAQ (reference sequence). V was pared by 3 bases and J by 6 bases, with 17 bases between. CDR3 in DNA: TGTGCCAGCAGCTTGCCTCTGGCGGGGGCTCCCGGGGAGCTGTTTTTT. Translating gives CASSLPLAGAPGELFF.

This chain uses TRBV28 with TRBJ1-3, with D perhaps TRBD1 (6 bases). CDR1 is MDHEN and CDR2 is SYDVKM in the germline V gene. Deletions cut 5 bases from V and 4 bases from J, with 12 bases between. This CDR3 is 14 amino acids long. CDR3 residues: CASSPRTAGNTIYF. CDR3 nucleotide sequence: TGTGCCAGCAGTCCCCGGACAGCAGGAAACACCATATATTTT.

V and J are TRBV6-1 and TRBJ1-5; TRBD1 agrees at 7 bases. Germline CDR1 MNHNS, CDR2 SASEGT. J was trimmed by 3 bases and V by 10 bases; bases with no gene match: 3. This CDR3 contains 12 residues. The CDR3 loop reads CATGTVNQPQHF. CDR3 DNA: TGTGCCACCGGGACAGTCAATCAGCCCCAGCATTTT.

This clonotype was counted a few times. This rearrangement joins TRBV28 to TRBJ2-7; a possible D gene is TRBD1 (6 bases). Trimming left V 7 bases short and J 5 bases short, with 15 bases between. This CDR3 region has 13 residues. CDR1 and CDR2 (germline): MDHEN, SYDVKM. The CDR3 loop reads CASTRSQGDEQYF. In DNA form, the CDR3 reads TGTGCCAGCACTCGCTCACAGGGCGACGAGCAGTACTTC.

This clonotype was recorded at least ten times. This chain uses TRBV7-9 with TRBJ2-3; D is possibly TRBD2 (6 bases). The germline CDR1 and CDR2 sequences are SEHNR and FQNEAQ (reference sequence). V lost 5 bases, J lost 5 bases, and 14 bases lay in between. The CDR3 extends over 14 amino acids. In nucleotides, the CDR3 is TGTGCCAGCAGCCCCTTGGCCGGGGGAGATACGCAGTATTTT. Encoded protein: CASSPLAGGDTQYF.

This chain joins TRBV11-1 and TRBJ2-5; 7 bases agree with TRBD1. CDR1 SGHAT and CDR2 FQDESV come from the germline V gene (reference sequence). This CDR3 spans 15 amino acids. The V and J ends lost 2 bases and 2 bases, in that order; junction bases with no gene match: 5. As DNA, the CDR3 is TGTGCCAGCAGCTTATTCCCGACAGGGCAAGAGACCCAGTACTTC. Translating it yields CASSLFPTGQETQYF.

CDR3 nucleotide sequence: TGTGCCACCAGTGGCCCCCTCCTCCGGACACCGAGGGACACCGGGGAGCTGTTTTTT. Translating it yields CATSGPLLRTPRDTGELFF. This chain links TRBV24-1 with TRBJ2-2; D might be TRBD1 or TRBD2, each matching 5 bases. Per the germline V gene, CDR1 is KGHDR and CDR2 is SFDVKD. The CDR3 has 19 residues. Trimming left V 5 bases short and J 3 bases short, with 24 bases between.